These T cell receptor beta chains were read from a single sample in a study of blood T cell repertoires in COVID-19. Using immunoSEQ multiplex PCR, the repertoire was profiled, and TCRdb retains in-frame clones only, with some absent. The sample records hundreds of thousands of clones, roughly nine tenths being singletons. Sequenced: PBMCs or T cells enriched from blood (not recorded which). These receptors were taken from a woman aged 18 to 35 who had recovered from COVID-19. The CDR3 runs from the conserved cysteine through the conserved F or W. D genes are given only for firm matches. A clone size is listed for some rows: how often the clone was seen (once, few, many), or a class if it is expanded.

j_gene: TRBJ1-4
d_gene: TRBD1
abundance: NA
v_gene: TRBV28
CDR3nt: TGTGCCAGCAGTTTGGCAGGGGGACCTATCGTCCATGAAAAACTGTTTTTT
CDR3aa: CASSLAGGPIVHEKLFF

j_gene: TRBJ2-7
d_gene: TRBD2
abundance: once
v_gene: TRBV28
CDR3nt: TGTGCCAGCAGAGGAGCGGGGGGTGTTACCTACGAGCAGTACTTC
CDR3aa: CASRGAGGVTYEQYF

j_gene: TRBJ1-3
d_gene: NA
abundance: NA
v_gene: TRBV19
CDR3nt: TGTGCCAGTAGTACCGGACAGTTCTCTGGAAACACCATATATTTT
CDR3aa: CASSTGQFSGNTIYF

j_gene: TRBJ1-1
d_gene: TRBD1
abundance: NA
v_gene: TRBV28
CDR3nt: TGTGCCAGCAGGCGACAGGGGGCGAACACTGAAGCTTTCTTT
CDR3aa: CASRRQGANTEAFF

j_gene: TRBJ2-7
d_gene: TRBD1
abundance: NA
v_gene: TRBV5-1
CDR3nt: TGCGCCAGCAGCAGAGGGACAGGAGAGTACGAGCAGTACTTC
CDR3aa: CASSRGTGEYEQYF

j_gene: TRBJ2-2
d_gene: NA
abundance: NA
v_gene: TRBV7-2
CDR3nt: TGTGCCAGCAGCTTATCTTCCGCTAGCGCCTACACCGGGGAGCTGTTTTTT
CDR3aa: CASSLSSASAYTGELFF

j_gene: TRBJ2-7
d_gene: NA
abundance: NA
v_gene: TRBV7-9
CDR3nt: TGTGCCAGCAGCCCAGGGGTTGGCAGCTCCTACGAGCAGTACTTC
CDR3aa: CASSPGVGSSYEQYF

j_gene: TRBJ2-7
d_gene: NA
abundance: NA
v_gene: TRBV6-1
CDR3nt: TGTGCCAGCAGTGGCAGAACCTACGAGCAGTACTTC
CDR3aa: CASSGRTYEQYF

j_gene: TRBJ1-4
d_gene: NA
abundance: NA
v_gene: TRBV27
CDR3nt: TGTGCCAGCAGCGAAGAGGGGGCAACTAATGAAAAACTGTTTTTT
CDR3aa: CASSEEGATNEKLFF

j_gene: TRBJ1-6
d_gene: NA
abundance: NA
v_gene: TRBV5-1
CDR3nt: TGCGCCAGCAGCGGCGGACAGCTCTATAATTCACCCCTCCACTTT
CDR3aa: CASSGGQLYNSPLHF